This note documents a single T cell receptor beta chain sequence. A single heparinised blood sample, averaging roughly 110 mL, was obtained per donor. Sequencing targeted expressed TCRB transcripts, as all isolated RNA had been reverse transcribed. Here immunoSEQ multiplex PCR was the method, and the copy in TCRdb shows in-frame clones only, minus some. The table has under 800,000 clones, 15% seen once; the top ten hold around 0.1%. The sample is drawn from a study of beta chain features in type 1 diabetes. Across the study: Researchers looked at 85 million to 110 million sorted cells across all samples.

V gave up 9 bases and J gave up 1 base; unmatched junction bases: 8. The CDR3 covers 14 residues. CDR1 and CDR2 (germline): KGHSH, LQKENI. V and J are TRBV18 and TRBJ1-1, with 7 positions matching TRBD1. The source is a man between 18 and 29 years old in good health. Sequenced material: naive CD4+ T cells from blood. This chain's CDR3 is CASPIQGRNTEAFF. The CDR3 nucleotides are TGTGCCAGTCCGATACAGGGGCGGAACACTGAAGCTTTCTTT.